The 28 T cell receptor beta chains given below trace back to one sample, sequenced in a study of T-cell memory formation after mild COVID-19. MiXCR, run by TCRdb on the 5' RACE reads, gives a single entry per CDR3 protein. The sample contains approximately 46,000 distinct CDR3 sequences, roughly 7% of which appear only once. Sequencing input: PBMCs or a T cell subset sorted from them (not recorded which). The receptors originated from an adult who had mild COVID-19 (a few samples of this study predate the infection). Cell type and time point are not known.

This clonotype was found many times. The genes are TRBV7-2 and TRBJ1-1, with TRBD1 as a possible D gene (6 bases). The CDR3 has 13 amino acids. Germline V CDR1 and CDR2: SGHTA, FQGNSA. Between the trimmed V and J ends, which lost 7 bases and 7 bases, there was a span of 16 bases. The CDR3 reads CASTFGGRIEAFF. CDR3 DNA sequence: TGTGCCAGCACCTTCGGGGGGCGCATTGAAGCTTTCTTT.

This clonotype was recorded at least ten times. The chain joins TRBV5-1 to TRBJ2-2; D is unresolved. In germline, CDR1 is SGHRS, CDR2 YFSETQ. There are 13 residues in the CDR3. The V gene lost 0 bases and the J gene lost 6 bases, with 6 bases spanning the gap. CDR3 DNA: TGCGCCAGCAGCTTGGATGCGGCCGGGGAGCTGTTTTTT. Protein product: CASSLDAAGELFF.

Only a few counts were recorded for this clonotype. The J gene is TRBJ1-2, the V gene TRBV4-3; D is undetermined. From germline, CDR1 is LGHNA and CDR2 YSLEER. This CDR3 is 15 amino acids long. The V end was cut by 6 bases, the J end by 4 bases, with 18 bases between. CDR3 in DNA: TGCGCCAGCAGTCCCCAACCCGGGGAGTCCTATGGCTACACCTTC. It codes for CASSPQPGESYGYTF.

At least ten counts were recorded for this clonotype. The rearrangement links TRBV7-2 to TRBJ1-1; TRBD1 is a possible D gene (5 bases). This CDR3 contains 13 residues. Trimming removed 4 bases from V and 1 base from J, with 7 bases in between. The germline gives CDR1 SGHTA, CDR2 FQGNSA. CDR3 sequence: CASSSGGNTEAFF. CDR3 in DNA: TGTGCCAGCAGCTCCGGGGGGAACACTGAAGCTTTCTTT.

In this sample, this clonotype turned up many times. One junction end does not reproduce the germline sequence, and a read error may be involved. The rearrangement joins TRBV7-8 to TRBJ2-1, with TRBD2 identical over 10 bases. The CDR3 has 15 amino acids. Germline V CDR1 and CDR2: SGHVS, FQNEAQ. For the CDR3, the DNA is TGTGCCAGCAGTTTAGCGGGAGGCCTGTTGGGTTTGCAGTTCTTC. It yields the protein CASSLAGGLLGLQFF.

This clonotype came up a few times. The chain employs TRBV19 and TRBJ2-5; D is possibly TRBD1 (6 bases). The CDR3 length is 16 residues. Germline-derived CDR1 and CDR2 are LNHDA and SQIVND (reference sequence). Trimming removed 7 bases from V and 5 bases from J, with 23 bases in between. CDR3 sequence: CASTRKGQPLRETQYF. The DNA of the CDR3 is TGTGCCAGTACTCGGAAAGGACAGCCCCTCCGGGAGACCCAGTACTTC.

This clonotype was counted a few times. V is TRBV24-1 and J is TRBJ2-5, with 8 positions matching TRBD2. Per germline, CDR1 KGHDR and CDR2 SFDVKD. This CDR3 is 17 amino acids long. V was clipped by 4 bases and J by 2 bases; unmatched bases: 11. The CDR3 DNA reads TGTGCCACCAGTGACCGCCCGGGACTAGACCCACAAGAGACCCAGTACTTC. Protein sequence: CATSDRPGLDPQETQYF.

The chain combines TRBV6-4 with TRBJ2-7; TRBD1 agrees at 7 bases. Germline CDR1 and CDR2: MRHNA and SNTAGT. The CDR3 is 12 amino acids. With V trimmed by 5 bases and J by 10 bases, 8 bases remained unmatched. The CDR3 reads CASSPETGQQYF. The CDR3 bases are TGTGCCAGCAGTCCCGAGACAGGGCAACAGTACTTC.

This sequence joins TRBV7-9 and TRBJ1-6; weak D call: TRBD1 (5 bases). The germline gives CDR1 SEHNR, CDR2 FQNEAQ (reference sequence). The V and J ends lost 1 base and 10 bases respectively, with 17 bases between them. The CDR3 sequence is 16 residues long. CDR3: CASSLGQTSLRSPLHF. Written as DNA, the CDR3 is TGTGCCAGCAGCTTAGGACAGACTTCCCTGAGATCACCCCTCCACTTT.

This clonotype was counted many times. The chain carries TRBV20-1 and TRBJ2-5, with D perhaps matching TRBD2 (6 bases). This CDR3 contains 14 residues. Germline CDR1 DFQATT, CDR2 SNEGSKA (reference sequence). V shed 1 base and J shed 0 bases, with 9 bases lying between them. CDR3 sequence: CSARAWDYQETQYF. DNA of the CDR3: TGCAGTGCTAGAGCCTGGGACTACCAAGAGACCCAGTACTTC.

This clonotype was recorded many times. The rearrangement links TRBV24-1 to TRBJ2-1; 12 nucleotides line up with TRBD1. CDR1 and CDR2 (germline): KGHDR, SFDVKD. Trimming took 4 bases from V and 7 from J; bases not matched to a gene: 7. This CDR3 region has 16 residues. In DNA form, the CDR3 reads TGTGCCACCAGTGACCCGGGACAGGGGGCCGATAATGAGCAGTTCTTC. Translating gives CATSDPGQGADNEQFF.

In this sample, this clonotype turned up many times. Its ends do not fully match the called genes, so a read error is possible. This chain joins TRBV7-7 and TRBJ2-5; D ambiguous. The CDR3 length is 12 residues. Germline loops: CDR1 SSHAT, CDR2 FNYEAQ (reference sequence). In DNA, the CDR3 is TGTGCTAGCAGCTTAGTTGGGGAGACCCAGTACTTC. Amino acids: CASSLVGETQYF.

This clonotype was observed many times. CDR3 nucleotides: TGCAGTGCTAGTCCGGCTAGCGGGGGCTACGAGCAGTACTTC. Translated, it gives CSASPASGGYEQYF. The chain uses TRBV20-1 and TRBJ2-7; the match to TRBD2 covers 10 bases. V was clipped by 3 bases and J by 3 bases; unmatched bases: 5. Germline V gene sequence: CDR1 DFQATT, CDR2 SNEGSKA (reference sequence). This CDR3 spans 14 amino acids.

This clonotype was picked up a small number of times. This chain joins TRBV20-1 and TRBJ2-5; D might be TRBD1 (6 bases). CDR3 size: 16 residues. In germline, CDR1 is DFQATT, CDR2 SNEGSKA (reference sequence). Trimming took off 3 bases at V and 5 bases at J, with 22 bases between the two ends. CDR3 sequence reads: CSARDSLGGMWETQYF. CDR3 coding DNA: TGCAGTGCTAGGGACTCACTAGGGGGAATGTGGGAGACCCAGTACTTC.

This clonotype was seen repeatedly, ten times or more. This chain links TRBV24-1 with TRBJ2-1; TRBD2 matches 7 bases. V was pared by 5 bases and J by 5 bases, with 8 bases of the junction left unmatched. This CDR3 is 15 amino acids long. From germline, CDR1 is KGHDR and CDR2 SFDVKD. This chain's CDR3 is CATSVGGRADNEQFF. DNA of the CDR3: TGTGCCACCAGTGTAGGAGGGAGGGCGGACAATGAGCAGTTCTTC.

Ten or more counts support this clonotype. This chain joins TRBV7-2 and TRBJ2-1, with 8 nucleotides matching TRBD2. The trim removed 5 bases at V and 2 bases at J, leaving 5 bases unmatched. Germline V CDR1 and CDR2: SGHTA, FQGNSA. The CDR3 consists of 15 residues. This CDR3 is CASSARGGAYNEQFF. CDR3 nucleotides: TGTGCCAGCAGCGCCCGGGGGGGCGCCTACAATGAGCAGTTCTTC.

The V gene is TRBV11-1, the J gene TRBJ2-4; 7 positions agree with TRBD1. Germline V gene lookup returns CDR1 SGHAT and CDR2 FQDESV (reference sequence). The CDR3 totals 18 residues. V lost 5 bases, J lost 0 bases, and 13 bases stayed unmatched. Written as DNA, the CDR3 is TGTGCCAGCAGCCAACCCAGGACAGGCCATCTAGCCAAAAACATTCAGTACTTC. It specifies CASSQPRTGHLAKNIQYF.

V is TRBV18 and J is TRBJ2-7; 10 bases agree with TRBD2. J gave up 4 bases and V 2 bases, and 14 bases lay outside the gene matches. Looked up from germline, CDR1 is KGHSH and CDR2 is LQKENI. The CDR3 is 18 amino acids. CDR3 amino acids: CASSPASGGSLRGYEQYF. CDR3 DNA sequence: TGTGCCAGCTCACCAGCTAGCGGGGGTTCGCTACGCGGGTACGAGCAGTACTTC.

In its sample, this clonotype was seen many times. The genes are TRBV5-1 and TRBJ2-7; 11 positions agree with TRBD2. The junction had 9 bases not matched to a gene; V was cut back by 1 base and J by 0 bases. Germline CDR1 reads SGHRS; CDR2 reads YFSETQ. The length of the CDR3 is 18 residues. CDR3 nucleotide sequence: TGCGCCAGCAGCTTGCGGCCTAGCGGGGGGAGCAGCTCCTACGAGCAGTACTTC. Amino acids: CASSLRPSGGSSSYEQYF.

This clonotype has at least ten counts. The chain is built from TRBV5-1 and TRBJ1-1; TRBD1 agrees at 7 bases. CDR1 is SGHRS and CDR2 is YFSETQ in the germline V gene. J gave up 1 base and V 4 bases, and 7 bases lay outside the gene matches. The CDR3 extends over 15 amino acids. CDR3 bases: TGCGCCAGCAGCGTAGGACAGGTTTCGAACACTGAAGCTTTCTTT. Translated: CASSVGQVSNTEAFF. The full variable domain, in which reference TRBV5-1 and TRBJ1-1 provide the parts outside the CDR3, is KAGVTQTPRYLIKTRGQQVTLSCSPISGHRSVSWYQQTPGQGLQFLFEYFSETQRNKGNFPGRFSGRQFSNSRSEMNVSTLELGDSALYLCASSVGQVSNTEAFFGQGTRLTVV.

This clonotype was recorded at least ten times. This chain uses TRBV29-1 with TRBJ2-3; D possibly corresponds to TRBD2 (5 bases). The CDR3 loop spans 14 amino acids. The germline V gene has CDR1 SQVTM and CDR2 ANQGSEA. Between the trimmed V and J ends, which lost 3 bases and 1 base, there was a span of 11 bases. In nucleotides, the CDR3 is TGCAGCGTTGATGAGCGGTACGGCACAGATACGCAGTATTTT. It codes for CSVDERYGTDTQYF.

This clonotype was found many times. V is TRBV3-1 and J is TRBJ2-7, with D hard to call. Germline CDR1 reads LGHDT; CDR2 reads YNNKEL (reference sequence). V lost 2 bases and J 5 bases, leaving 4 bases between the germline ends. This CDR3 contains 11 residues. CDR3 residues: CASSQIHEQYF. The CDR3, as DNA: TGTGCCAGCAGCCAAATACACGAGCAGTACTTC.

This clonotype was counted many times. The gene calls are TRBV3-1 and TRBJ2-2, with TRBD1 matching 7 bases. This CDR3 has 15 amino acids. Germline V gives CDR1 LGHDT, CDR2 YNNKEL (reference sequence). Unmatched junction bases numbered 4, after V lost 4 bases and J lost 2 bases. CDR3 in amino acids: CASSLRQGNTGELFF. DNA for the CDR3: TGTGCCAGCAGCCTCAGACAGGGCAACACCGGGGAGCTGTTTTTT.

Many counts were recorded for this clonotype. The chain carries TRBV18 and TRBJ2-7; TRBD1 is a possible D gene (6 bases). This CDR3 region has 14 residues. The germline CDR1 and CDR2 sequences are KGHSH and LQKENI. Trimming left V 2 bases short and J 3 bases short, with 11 bases between. CDR3 loop: CASSPNRVNYEQYF. CDR3 DNA sequence: TGTGCCAGCTCACCAAACAGGGTAAACTACGAGCAGTACTTC.

This clonotype was detected a few times. V and J are TRBV10-3 and TRBJ2-3; the D is unclear. Per the germline V gene, CDR1 is ENHRY and CDR2 is SYGVKD. V was clipped by 6 bases and J by 1 base, with 8 bases between them. This CDR3 has 13 amino acids. CDR3 in DNA: TGTGCCATCAGCCAGTCCGGCACAGATACGCAGTATTTT. Translation: CAISQSGTDTQYF.

This clonotype was seen a handful of times. V and J are TRBV9 and TRBJ1-2; D perhaps matches TRBD1 (5 bases). CDR1 and CDR2 from the germline V gene are SGDLS and YYNGEE. This CDR3 contains 14 residues. Trimming removed 2 bases from V and 4 bases from J, with 12 bases in between. The CDR3 protein is CASSVQEGFYGYTF. The CDR3 coding sequence is TGTGCCAGCAGCGTTCAAGAGGGGTTCTATGGCTACACCTTC.

The table lists this clonotype with many counts. The chain carries TRBV2 and TRBJ2-2; D not resolved. This CDR3 has 11 residues. Germline CDR1 is SNHLY and CDR2 is FYNNEI. Trimming removed 9 bases at V and 6 bases at J, with 8 bases between. CDR3 DNA: TGTGCCAGTAGAAAGGCCGGGGAGCTGTTTTTT. This encodes CASRKAGELFF.

This clonotype was recorded a few times. An end of the junction does not agree with germline; a read error may underlie this. The gene calls are TRBV19 and TRBJ2-7, with TRBD1 matching 12 bases. The CDR3 sequence is 14 residues long. CDR1 is LNHDA, CDR2 SQIVND, per germline (reference sequence). CDR3 residues: CASSTGQGASEQYF. DNA for the CDR3: TGTGCCAGCAGTACGGGACAGGGGGCGTCCGAGCAGTACTTC.